A single TCR beta chain is shown here with its context. It has no known antigen specificity. No much larger clonotype is one base removed from it; base qualities were not supplied. This specimen belongs to a study of blood T cell repertoires in COVID-19 (TCRdb year 2020). As for the study more broadly: Collaborator samples came from the United States, Italy and Spain and covered acute and convalescent phases of COVID-19. The prospective study material was composed of cDNA or gDNA derived from T cells, B-cell-depleted T cells, or PBMCs. HLA class I and class II types, where available, came from metadata supplied by the sample provider rather than from assay-based typing. Subjects who had been exposed to COVID-19, were actively infected with it, or had recovered from it provided the deeply sampled blood TCRbeta repertoires that made up the dataset. The repertoires were released in a freely available public database meant as a resource for research on the immune response to SARS-CoV-2. A de-identified subject ID, COVID-19 status, age in years and sex were almost always included in the sample metadata. Samples came from the ongoing ImmuneRACE study (first 160 participants) plus 1,254 subjects from 6 global collaborators. Summary of the overall study and its limitations: Clinical and demographic metadata were provided uncurated, with the amount varying by source and participant.

Via the germline V gene, CDR1 is KGHDR and CDR2 SFDVKD. Trimming at the junction amounts to 6 bases on V and 0 bases on J, and the germline ends lie 32 bases apart. The cysteine opens and the phenylalanine closes a CDR3 of 22 amino acids. The retained sequence is limited to the CDR3, 66 bases, with the frame set at the first base. Each collaborating institution followed its own protocols to collect whole blood in K2EDTA tubes. For TCRbeta analysis, collaborators shipped samples as frozen whole blood, isolated PBMCs, or DNA extracted from either of those sample types. TCRbeta CDR3 regions were amplified from genomic DNA by means of the immunoSEQ Assay, a bias-controlled multiplex PCR. The authors' analysis ran thus. The number of nucleated cells in each sample was estimated by amplification of reference gene primers within the assay. To quantify the absolute abundance of each unique TCRbeta CDR3 rearrangement, sequence reads were collapsed and filtered. For each sample, productive Simpson clonality was calculated as the square root of Simpson's diversity index across productive rearrangements. TCRdb took over this immuneACCESS table, retaining in-frame rearrangements with V and J assigned. Such tables are incomplete; in checked studies, under half of the missing clones stem from an unresolved V gene, and the remainder is unexplained. V, J and clone size are taken as reported in that table, and D and trimming were inferred from the DNA itself. The sample profile shows about 230,000 clones; over 80% of them were found once. The ten largest clones represent around 26% of the sample.

The clonotype was recovered from a man aged 40-55 years with acute or convalescent COVID-19. The rearranged chain carries TRBV24-1 and TRBJ2-1, with TRBD2 perhaps the D gene, on 6 matching bases. The sample comprised peripheral blood. The CDR3 region has the sequence CATSPNIGGKGEGLVSYNEQFF. The DNA is as follows: TGTGCCACCAGTCCAAACATTGGGGGGAAAGGGGAAGGCCTCGTCTCCTACAATGAGCAGTTCTTC.